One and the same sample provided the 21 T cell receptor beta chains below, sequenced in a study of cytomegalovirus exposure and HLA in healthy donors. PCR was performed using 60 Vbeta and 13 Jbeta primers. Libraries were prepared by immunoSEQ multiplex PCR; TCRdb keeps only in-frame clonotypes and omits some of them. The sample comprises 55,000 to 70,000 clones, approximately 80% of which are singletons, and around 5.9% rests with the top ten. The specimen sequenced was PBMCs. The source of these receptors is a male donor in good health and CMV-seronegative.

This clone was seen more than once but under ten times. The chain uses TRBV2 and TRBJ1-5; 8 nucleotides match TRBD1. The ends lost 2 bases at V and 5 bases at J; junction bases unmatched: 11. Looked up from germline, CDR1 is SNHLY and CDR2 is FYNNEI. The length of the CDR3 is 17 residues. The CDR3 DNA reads TGTGCCAGCAGTGAAATCCCCGAGGACAGGGAAGATCAGCCCCAGCATTTT. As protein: CASSEIPEDREDQPQHF.

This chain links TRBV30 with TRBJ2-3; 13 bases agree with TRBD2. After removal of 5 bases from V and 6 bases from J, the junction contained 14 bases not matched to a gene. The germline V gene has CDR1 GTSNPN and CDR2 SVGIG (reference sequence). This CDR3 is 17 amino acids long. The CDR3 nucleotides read TGTGCCTGGCCCCGGACTAGCGGGGGTAAACGTACGGATACGCAGTATTTT. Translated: CAWPRTSGGKRTDTQYF.

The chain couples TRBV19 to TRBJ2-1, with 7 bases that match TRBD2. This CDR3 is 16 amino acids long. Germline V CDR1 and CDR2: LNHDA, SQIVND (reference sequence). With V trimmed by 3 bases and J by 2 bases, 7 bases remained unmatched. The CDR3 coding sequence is TGTGCCAGTAGTATGGGAGGCGGGGGACCCTACAATGAGCAGTTCTTC. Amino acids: CASSMGGGGPYNEQFF.

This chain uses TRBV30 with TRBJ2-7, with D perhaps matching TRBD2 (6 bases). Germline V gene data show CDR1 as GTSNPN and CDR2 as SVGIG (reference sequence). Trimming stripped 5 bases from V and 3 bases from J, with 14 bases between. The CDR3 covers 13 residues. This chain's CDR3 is CAWGDSQIYEQYF. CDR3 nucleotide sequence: TGTGCCTGGGGGGACTCCCAGATCTACGAGCAGTACTTC.

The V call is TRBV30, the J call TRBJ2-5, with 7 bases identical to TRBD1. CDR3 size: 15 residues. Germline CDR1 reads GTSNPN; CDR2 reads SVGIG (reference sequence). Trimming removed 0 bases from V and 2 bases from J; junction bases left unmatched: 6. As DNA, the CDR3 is TGTGCCTGGAGTGTACAGGGGAAGTGGCAAGAGACCCAGTACTTC. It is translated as CAWSVQGKWQETQYF.

CDR3: CASSLGEDNTEAFF. In DNA, the CDR3 is TGCGCCAGCAGCTTGGGGGAGGATAACACTGAAGCTTTCTTT. The chain couples TRBV5-1 to TRBJ1-1, with D uncertain. CDR3 length: 14 residues. From germline, CDR1 is SGHRS and CDR2 YFSETQ. V shed 0 bases and J shed 2 bases, with 8 bases lying between them.

CDR3 region: CASSTRTGLAGELFF. The CDR3 DNA sequence: TGCGCCAGCAGTACCAGGACTGGTTTGGCCGGGGAGCTGTTTTTT. This chain uses TRBV5-1 with TRBJ2-2, with a weak D call TRBD2 (5 bases). Trimming removed 5 bases from V and 6 bases from J, with 17 bases in between. CDR1 and CDR2 (germline): SGHRS, YFSETQ. CDR3 size: 15 residues.

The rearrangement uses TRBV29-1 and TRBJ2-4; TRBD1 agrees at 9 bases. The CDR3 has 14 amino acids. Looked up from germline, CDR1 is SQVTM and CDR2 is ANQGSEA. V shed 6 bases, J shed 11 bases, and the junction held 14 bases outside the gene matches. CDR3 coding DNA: TGCAGCGTCCTAACCCGGGACAGGGACGGCGTTCAGTACTTC. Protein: CSVLTRDRDGVQYF. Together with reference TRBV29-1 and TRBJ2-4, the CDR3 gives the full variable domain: SAVISQKPSRDICQRGTSLTIQCQVDSQVTMMFWYRQQPGQSLTLIATANQGSEATYESGFVIDKFPISRPNLTFSTLTVSNMSPEDSSIYLCSVLTRDRDGVQYFGAGTRLSVL.

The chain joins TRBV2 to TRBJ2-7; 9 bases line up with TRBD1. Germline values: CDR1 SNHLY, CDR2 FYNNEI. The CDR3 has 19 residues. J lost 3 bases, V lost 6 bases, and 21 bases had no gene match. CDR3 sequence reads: CASRSVVRTGADMGYEQYF. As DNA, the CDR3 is TGTGCCAGCAGATCCGTCGTGAGGACAGGGGCAGATATGGGCTACGAGCAGTACTTC.

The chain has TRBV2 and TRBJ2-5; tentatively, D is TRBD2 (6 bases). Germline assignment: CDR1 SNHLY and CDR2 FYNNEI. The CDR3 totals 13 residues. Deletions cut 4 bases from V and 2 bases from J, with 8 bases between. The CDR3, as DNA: TGTGCCAGCAGTGTTGGGGGGCAAGAGACCCAGTACTTC. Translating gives CASSVGGQETQYF.

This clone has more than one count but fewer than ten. CDR3 sequence reads: CASSSDRLGQPQHF. Here the CDR3 DNA reads TGTGCCAGCAGCTCTGACAGGCTTGGTCAGCCCCAGCATTTT. The gene calls are TRBV5-6 and TRBJ1-5, with D tentatively TRBD1 (6 bases). Germline V gives CDR1 SGHDT, CDR2 YYEEEE. This CDR3 comprises 14 residues. V shed 3 bases and J shed 6 bases, with 13 bases lying between them.

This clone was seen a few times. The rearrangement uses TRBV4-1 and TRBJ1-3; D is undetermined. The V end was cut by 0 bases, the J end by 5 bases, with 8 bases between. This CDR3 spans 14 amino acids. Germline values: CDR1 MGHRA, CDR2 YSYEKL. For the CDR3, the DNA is TGCGCCAGCAGCCAAGATCCCCCTCGAAACACCATATATTTT. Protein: CASSQDPPRNTIYF.

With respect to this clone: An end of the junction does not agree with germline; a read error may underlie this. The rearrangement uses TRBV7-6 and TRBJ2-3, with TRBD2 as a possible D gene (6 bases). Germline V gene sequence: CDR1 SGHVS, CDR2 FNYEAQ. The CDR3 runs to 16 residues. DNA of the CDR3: TGTGCCAGCAGCTCACCCGGGACTCCTAGCACAGATATGCAGTATTTT. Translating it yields CASSSPGTPSTDMQYF.

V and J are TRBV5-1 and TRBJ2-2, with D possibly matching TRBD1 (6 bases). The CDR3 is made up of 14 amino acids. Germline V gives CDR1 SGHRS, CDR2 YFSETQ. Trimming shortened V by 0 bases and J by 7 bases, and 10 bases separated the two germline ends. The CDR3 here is CASSLGGPDGELFF. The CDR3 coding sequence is TGCGCCAGCAGCTTGGGGGGGCCGGACGGGGAGCTGTTTTTT.

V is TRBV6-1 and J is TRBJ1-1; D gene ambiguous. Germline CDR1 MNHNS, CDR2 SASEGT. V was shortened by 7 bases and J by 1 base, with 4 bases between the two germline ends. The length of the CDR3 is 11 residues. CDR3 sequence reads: CASTWNTEAFF. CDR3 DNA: TGTGCCAGCACCTGGAACACTGAAGCTTTCTTT.

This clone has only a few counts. The CDR3 here is CASSQVQGGTEAFF. CDR3 nucleotides: TGCGCCAGCAGCCAAGTTCAGGGGGGAACTGAAGCTTTCTTT. V usage is TRBV4-1 and J usage is TRBJ1-1; 7 positions agree with TRBD1. The CDR3 extends over 14 amino acids. The V segment lost 1 base and the J segment 5 bases; nucleotides outside the gene matches: 4. In germline, CDR1 is MGHRA, CDR2 YSYEKL.

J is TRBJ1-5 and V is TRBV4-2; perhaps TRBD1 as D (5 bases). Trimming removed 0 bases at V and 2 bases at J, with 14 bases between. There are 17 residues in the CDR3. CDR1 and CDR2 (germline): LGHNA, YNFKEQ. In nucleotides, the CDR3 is TGTGCCAGCAGCCAAGATCCGCAGGGATGGGGCAATCAGCCCCAGCATTTT. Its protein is CASSQDPQGWGNQPQHF.

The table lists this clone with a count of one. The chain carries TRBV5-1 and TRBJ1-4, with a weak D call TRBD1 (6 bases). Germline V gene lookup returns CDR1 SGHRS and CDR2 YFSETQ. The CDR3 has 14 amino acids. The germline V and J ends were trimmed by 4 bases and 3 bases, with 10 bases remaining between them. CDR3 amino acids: CASSPRGANEKLFF. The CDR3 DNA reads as TGCGCCAGCAGCCCCAGGGGTGCTAATGAAAAACTGTTTTTT. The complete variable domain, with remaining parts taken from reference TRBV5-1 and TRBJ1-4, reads KAGVTQTPRYLIKTRGQQVTLSCSPISGHRSVSWYQQTPGQGLQFLFEYFSETQRNKGNFPGRFSGRQFSNSRSEMNVSTLELGDSALYLCASSPRGANEKLFFGSGTQLSVL.

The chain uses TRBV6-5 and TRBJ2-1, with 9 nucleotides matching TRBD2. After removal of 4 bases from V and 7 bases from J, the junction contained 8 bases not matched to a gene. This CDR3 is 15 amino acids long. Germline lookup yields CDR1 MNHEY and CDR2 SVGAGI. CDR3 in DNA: TGTGCCAGCAGTTCGCCGAGCGGGGGGTTGAATGAGCAGTTCTTC. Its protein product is CASSSPSGGLNEQFF.

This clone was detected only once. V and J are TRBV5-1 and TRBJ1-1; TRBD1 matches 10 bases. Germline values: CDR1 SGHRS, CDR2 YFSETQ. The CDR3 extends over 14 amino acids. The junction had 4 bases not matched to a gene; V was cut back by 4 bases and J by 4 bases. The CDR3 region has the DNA TGCGCCAGCAGCCAGACAGGGGGCTCCACTGAAGCTTTCTTT. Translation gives CASSQTGGSTEAFF.

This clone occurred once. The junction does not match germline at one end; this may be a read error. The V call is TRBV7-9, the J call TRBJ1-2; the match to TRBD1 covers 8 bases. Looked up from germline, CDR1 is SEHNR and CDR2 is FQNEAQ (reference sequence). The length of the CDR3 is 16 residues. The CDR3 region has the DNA TGTTCCAGCAGCTTAGCTCTCAGGGGGCCTAACTATGGCTACACCTTC. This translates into CSSSLALRGPNYGYTF.